This T cell receptor (beta chain) is from a study of blood T cell repertoires in COVID-19 (dated by TCRdb to 2018 to 2020). Context from the whole study: Collaborator samples came from the United States, Italy and Spain and covered acute and convalescent phases of COVID-19. The repertoires were released in a freely available public database meant as a resource for research on the immune response to SARS-CoV-2. Samples came from the ongoing ImmuneRACE study (first 160 participants) plus 1,254 subjects from 6 global collaborators. Subjects who had been exposed to COVID-19, were actively infected with it, or had recovered from it provided the deeply sampled blood TCRbeta repertoires that made up the dataset. Nearly every sample came with metadata listing a de-identified subject ID, COVID-19 status, age in years and sex. The material from the prospective study consisted of cDNA or gDNA derived from T cells, B-cell-depleted T cells, or PBMCs. Where available, HLA class I and class II types were taken from metadata supplied by the sample provider and were not determined by assay-based typing. What the study reported, not specific to this receptor: The amount of clinical and demographic metadata varied by source and participant and was provided uncurated.

TCRbeta CDR3 regions were amplified from genomic DNA by means of the immunoSEQ Assay, a bias-controlled multiplex PCR. As for the original processing: Within the assay, amplification of reference gene primers was used to estimate how many nucleated cells each sample contained. To quantify the absolute abundance of each unique TCRbeta CDR3 rearrangement, sequence reads were collapsed and filtered. For each sample, productive Simpson clonality was calculated by taking the square root of Simpson's diversity index across productive rearrangements. TCRdb took over this immuneACCESS table, retaining in-frame rearrangements with V and J assigned. Such tables are incomplete; in checked studies, under half of the missing clones stem from an unresolved V gene, and the remainder is unexplained. V and J calls and clone size are those listed in that table; D and trimming were worked out from the DNA. The sample table holds about 130,000 clones, of which around nine tenths were seen once. The ten largest clones take up roughly 10% of the sample.

CDR1 and CDR2 were assigned from the germline V gene as SGDLS and YYNGEE. The CDR3, cysteine through phenylalanine, is 16 amino acids long. The sequence is cut down to CDR3 DNA, 48 bases in frame from base 1. Between the V and J ends, shortened by 0 bases and 0 bases respectively, the junction contains 12 bases. Worth noting for this clone: The target of this receptor is not known. Within one base of it there is no much larger clone, and no base qualities were kept.

One collaborating source in Seattle enrolled patients during active infection and followed them longitudinally through the course of disease. The collaborating institutions used their own protocols to collect whole blood in K2EDTA tubes. For TCRbeta analysis, collaborator samples were shipped as frozen whole blood, as isolated PBMCs, or as DNA extracted from either sample type. This clonotype was obtained from a woman in her 70s with COVID-19, enrolled during active disease. The chain uses TRBV9 and TRBJ1-1, and possibly TRBD1, on 5 matching bases. The sequencing sample was made of peripheral blood. Here the CDR3 is given as CASSVAPGLMNTEAFF. The bases are TGTGCCAGCAGCGTAGCTCCAGGGTTGATGAACACTGAAGCTTTCTTT. With the portions outside the CDR3 filled from the reference TRBV9 and TRBJ1-1 genes, the complete variable region becomes DSGVTQTPKHLITATGQRVTLRCSPRSGDLSVYWYQQSLDQGLQFLIQYYNGEERAKGNILERFSAQQFPDLHSELNLSSLELGDSALYFCASSVAPGLMNTEAFFGQGTRLTVV.